The 23 T cell receptor beta chains given below trace back to one sample, sequenced in a study of shared clonotypes between healthy human individuals. Produced via immunoSEQ multiplex PCR; TCRdb's table is partial and in-frame only. The sample carries approximately 720,000 clones, 72% recorded once. The sample comprised memory CD4+ T cells sorted from blood. Specified subset: CD45RA-negative fraction. Every receptor here comes from a woman in her 30s in good health.

The V call is TRBV10-2, the J call TRBJ1-2; weak D call: TRBD1 (6 bases). The CDR3 is 14 amino acids. Germline V lookup: CDR1 WSHSY, CDR2 SAAADI. Trimming pared 5 bases from V and 6 bases from J, leaving 16 bases between. In nucleotides, the CDR3 is TGCGCCAGCAGTCACAGGGTAGAGGTTGATGGCTACACCTTC. This gives the protein CASSHRVEVDGYTF.

The chain links TRBV28 to TRBJ1-5; 8 bases are a match to TRBD1. Germline trimming cut 6 bases from V and 1 base from J; bases unmatched to any gene: 14. Germline assignment: CDR1 MDHEN and CDR2 SYDVKM. This CDR3 has 18 amino acids. The CDR3 region has the DNA TGTGCCAGCAGGGATAGGCGGTTGAGGACAGGGAGCAATCAGCCCCAGCATTTT. It codes for CASRDRRLRTGSNQPQHF.

The gene calls are TRBV30 and TRBJ2-7; 8 positions match TRBD1. The germline gives CDR1 GTSNPN, CDR2 SVGIG (reference sequence). The trim removed 1 base at V and 5 bases at J, leaving 1 base unmatched. The CDR3 has 12 amino acids. The CDR3 coding sequence is TGTGCCTGGAGTGGGACAGGGAACGAGCAGTACTTC. This sequence encodes CAWSGTGNEQYF.

This clone was observed a few times. The chain links TRBV2 to TRBJ2-5; 7 bases fit TRBD1. The V and J ends lost 4 bases and 2 bases, in that order; junction bases with no gene match: 7. Germline V CDR1 and CDR2: SNHLY, FYNNEI. This CDR3 comprises 15 residues. The CDR3 loop is CASSVQGQPQETQYF. The CDR3 nucleotides are TGTGCCAGCAGTGTCCAGGGACAGCCTCAAGAGACCCAGTACTTC.

The V gene is TRBV5-4, the J gene TRBJ2-4; 14 nucleotides align to TRBD2. The J segment lost 4 bases and the V segment lost 4 bases, leaving 7 bases of the junction unmatched. The germline V gene encodes CDR1 SGHNT and CDR2 YYREEE (reference sequence). CDR3 length: 17 amino acids. DNA for the CDR3: TGTGCCAGCAGCCAAACTTGGACTAGCGGGGGGAAAAACATTCAGTACTTC. Its protein is CASSQTWTSGGKNIQYF.

V and J are TRBV5-1 and TRBJ2-7, with 11 bases that match TRBD2. The CDR3 totals 14 residues. The germline V gene has CDR1 SGHRS and CDR2 YFSETQ. Trimming cost V 2 bases and J 6 bases; bases outside gene matches: 4. DNA for the CDR3: TGCGCCAGCAGCTTCCTAGCGGGAGGATCCGAGCAGTACTTC. It is translated as CASSFLAGGSEQYF. The full variable domain, its missing parts supplied by reference TRBV5-1 and TRBJ2-7, is KAGVTQTPRYLIKTRGQQVTLSCSPISGHRSVSWYQQTPGQGLQFLFEYFSETQRNKGNFPGRFSGRQFSNSRSEMNVSTLELGDSALYLCASSFLAGGSEQYFGPGTRLTVT.

This sequence joins TRBV5-1 and TRBJ2-3; D remains ambiguous. V lost 1 base, J lost 1 base, and 13 bases lay in between. The CDR3 totals 16 residues. From germline, CDR1 is SGHRS and CDR2 YFSETQ. In DNA form, the CDR3 reads TGCGCCAGCAGCTTGCAGCTAGATTTGGGCACAGATACGCAGTATTTT. Translating it yields CASSLQLDLGTDTQYF.

The gene calls are TRBV5-1 and TRBJ1-4, with D possibly being TRBD1 (6 bases). V gave up 4 bases and J gave up 6 bases, with 16 bases separating them. Germline V gives CDR1 SGHRS, CDR2 YFSETQ. This CDR3 contains 15 residues. The CDR3 DNA sequence: TGCGCCAGCAGCGTCGGACAGACTTATTATGAAAAACTGTTTTTT. Its protein is CASSVGQTYYEKLFF.

The chain recombines TRBV21-1 with TRBJ1-3; the table's D gene call, TRBD1, was not cross checked with the DNA. TRBV21-1 is designated a pseudogene. There are 15 residues in the CDR3. The CDR3 is CASSVGGSSGNTIYF. The CDR3 region has the DNA TGTGCCAGCAGCGTAGGGGGAAGCTCTGGAAACACCATATATTTT.

This chain uses TRBV18 with TRBJ1-1; D is unclear. CDR3 length: 13 residues. V was pared by 2 bases and J by 10 bases, with 14 bases between. Germline loops: CDR1 KGHSH, CDR2 LQKENI. The CDR3, as DNA: TGTGCCAGCTCACCAGGAATCGGAGAAAGAGCTTTCTTT. The encoded protein is CASSPGIGERAFF.

This sequence joins TRBV28 and TRBJ2-1, with 9 bases lining up with TRBD2. The germline V gene has CDR1 MDHEN and CDR2 SYDVKM. After removal of 3 bases from V and 7 bases from J, the junction contained 10 bases not matched to a gene. The CDR3 is made up of 16 amino acids. The CDR3 spells CASSLGASGDRNEQFF. Here the CDR3 DNA reads TGTGCCAGCAGTTTGGGTGCTAGCGGGGACCGGAATGAGCAGTTCTTC.

The rearrangement links TRBV25-1 to TRBJ1-2; the D gene is possibly TRBD1 (5 bases). V dropped 3 bases and J dropped 4 bases, with 9 bases sitting between them. The germline V gene has CDR1 MGHDK and CDR2 SYGVNS. The CDR3 runs 13 residues. The CDR3 DNA reads TGTGCCAGCAGTGACAGGGCGGCCTATGGCTACACCTTC. Amino acids: CASSDRAAYGYTF.

The chain joins TRBV28 to TRBJ2-7, with 7 bases matching TRBD1. The ends lost 6 bases at V and 2 bases at J; junction bases unmatched: 10. This CDR3 has 15 amino acids. Germline V gene lookup returns CDR1 MDHEN and CDR2 SYDVKM. CDR3 amino acids: CASRTSGTVPYEQYF. CDR3 bases: TGTGCCAGCAGAACCTCCGGGACAGTACCCTACGAGCAGTACTTC.

This chain uses TRBV13 with TRBJ2-7, with D possibly TRBD1 on 6 matching bases. V was cut by 5 bases and J by 3 bases, with 17 bases left in between. Germline V lookup: CDR1 PRHDT, CDR2 FYEKMQ (reference sequence). The CDR3 totals 15 residues. In nucleotides, the CDR3 is TGTGCCAGCAGCCCAACGGTAACAGGGAACTACGAGCAGTACTTC. Its protein is CASSPTVTGNYEQYF.

This chain links TRBV7-9 with TRBJ2-7, with 9 bases fitting TRBD2. The J segment lost 0 bases and the V segment lost 5 bases, leaving 11 bases of the junction unmatched. The CDR3 totals 17 residues. The germline CDR1 and CDR2 sequences are SEHNR and FQNEAQ (reference sequence). The CDR3 region is CASSGKRKREVSYEQYF. For the CDR3, the DNA is TGTGCCAGCAGCGGAAAACGCAAGCGGGAGGTCTCCTACGAGCAGTACTTC.

This rearrangement joins TRBV5-5 to TRBJ2-1; 9 bases are a match to TRBD2. Germline-derived CDR1 and CDR2 are SGHKS and YYEKEE (reference sequence). Losses at the gene ends were 4 bases for V and 3 bases for J; bases not matched to a gene: 5. There are 15 residues in the CDR3. DNA of the CDR3: TGTGCCAGCAGCCAAATTAGCGGGGGCTACAATGAGCAGTTCTTC. This codes for CASSQISGGYNEQFF.

This clone has only one observation. The rearrangement uses TRBV11-2 and TRBJ1-5; D remains unclear. Deletions cut 3 bases from V and 0 bases from J, with 9 bases between. Germline V gene lookup returns CDR1 SGHAT and CDR2 FQNNGV. The CDR3 length is 15 residues. CDR3 DNA: TGTGCCAGCAGCTTGACGGAGAATAGCAATCAGCCCCAGCATTTT. Its protein product is CASSLTENSNQPQHF.

CDR3 DNA: TGTGCCAGCTTTCCAGGTTCCCCTAATGAAAAACTGTTTTTT. This gives the protein CASFPGSPNEKLFF. This chain uses TRBV28 with TRBJ1-4; D not certain. Per the germline V gene, CDR1 is MDHEN and CDR2 is SYDVKM. V lost 8 bases and J lost 3, with 13 bases in between. The CDR3 runs 14 residues. Full variable domain (remainder filled in from reference TRBV28 and TRBJ1-4): DVKVTQSSRYLVKRTGEKVFLECVQDMDHENMFWYRQDPGLGLRLIYFSYDVKMKEKGDIPEGYSVSREKKERFSLILESASTNQTSMYLCASFPGSPNEKLFFGSGTQLSVL.

This chain uses TRBV19 with TRBJ2-5; 9 bases fit TRBD1. Germline CDR1 is LNHDA and CDR2 is SQIVND (reference sequence). V was pared by 4 bases and J by 5 bases, with 20 bases of the junction left unmatched. This CDR3 has 19 amino acids. CDR3 in DNA: TGTGCCAGTAGTAGAGGGACAGGGTATTGGAAAGACCCTGGGGAGACCCAGTACTTC. Its translation is CASSRGTGYWKDPGETQYF.

The rearrangement joins TRBV18 to TRBJ1-5; no firm D call. This CDR3 comprises 14 residues. Germline lookup yields CDR1 KGHSH and CDR2 LQKENI. Trimming took off 2 bases at V and 0 bases at J, with 5 bases between the two ends. The CDR3, as DNA: TGTGCCAGCTCACCAGGTTTTAGCAATCAGCCCCAGCATTTT. Its translation: CASSPGFSNQPQHF.

This rearrangement joins TRBV19 to TRBJ2-7; 8 bases fit TRBD2. The CDR3 totals 18 residues. CDR1 LNHDA and CDR2 SQIVND come from the germline V gene (reference sequence). V shed 4 bases and J 0 bases; nucleotides not matched to a gene: 14. The chain's CDR3 is CASSTITGTRGHSYEQYF. The CDR3 nucleotides are TGTGCCAGTAGTACCATCACCGGGACTAGAGGGCACTCCTACGAGCAGTACTTC. Filled out from reference TRBV19 and TRBJ2-7, the complete variable domain reads DGGITQSPKYLFRKEGQNVTLSCEQNLNHDAMYWYRQDPGQGLRLIYYSQIVNDFQKGDIAEGYSVSREKKESFPLTVTSAQKNPTAFYLCASSTITGTRGHSYEQYFGPGTRLTVT.

Here the CDR3 reads CASSLDPEVGELFF. The CDR3 bases are TGCGCCAGCAGCTTGGACCCTGAAGTCGGGGAGCTGTTTTTT. V usage is TRBV5-1 and J usage is TRBJ2-2, with D unclear. Germline V gene data show CDR1 as SGHRS and CDR2 as YFSETQ. This CDR3 has 14 amino acids. V lost 0 bases to trimming and J lost 7 bases, with 10 bases between them. Filled out from reference TRBV5-1 and TRBJ2-2, the complete variable domain reads KAGVTQTPRYLIKTRGQQVTLSCSPISGHRSVSWYQQTPGQGLQFLFEYFSETQRNKGNFPGRFSGRQFSNSRSEMNVSTLELGDSALYLCASSLDPEVGELFFGEGSRLTVL.

The chain carries TRBV30 and TRBJ1-3, with D perhaps matching TRBD1 (6 bases). The V and J ends lost 6 bases and 4 bases respectively, with 16 bases between them. This CDR3 has 14 residues. In germline, CDR1 is GTSNPN, CDR2 SVGIG (reference sequence). The CDR3 spells CACPKGVGGNTIYF. The CDR3 DNA reads as TGTGCCTGCCCCAAGGGGGTCGGAGGAAACACCATATATTTT.